This entry lists 21 T cell receptor beta chains sequenced from one sample in a study of healthy donors' naive CD4 and CD8 T cells. Each TCR library used 450 to 600 ng of total RNA and a linear amplification protocol. One entry per CDR3 protein, called by TCRdb with MiXCR from the reads. The sample gives around 180,000 distinct CDR3 sequences, about 76% of which show up once; less than 2.5% is in the top ten. The sequenced sample was naive CD4+ and CD8+ T cells sorted from blood, pooled from several donors. The receptors come from a pool of human donors in good health; the sample pools cells from several healthy donors.

The rearrangement links TRBV27 to TRBJ2-7; D gene ambiguous. Trimming removed 6 bases at V and 3 bases at J, with 18 bases between. This CDR3 has 15 amino acids. Germline CDR1 and CDR2: MNHEY and SMNVEV (reference sequence). The CDR3 loop is CASRRTPLVGYEQYF. The CDR3 DNA is TGTGCCAGCAGGAGGACCCCTCTGGTGGGCTACGAGCAGTACTTC.

The rearrangement uses TRBV4-3 and TRBJ2-1; TRBD2 matches 10 bases. Germline trimming cut 2 bases from V and 9 bases from J; bases unmatched to any gene: 7. This CDR3 spans 15 amino acids. Germline V lookup: CDR1 LGHNA, CDR2 YSLEER. The CDR3 reads CASSQLAGAEGEQFF. The CDR3, as DNA: TGCGCCAGCAGCCAACTAGCGGGGGCGGAAGGTGAGCAGTTCTTC.

This clonotype showed up just once. V is TRBV4-3 and J is TRBJ1-1, with a tentative D call TRBD1 (6 bases). V was shortened by 0 bases and J by 9 bases, with 8 bases between the two germline ends. Germline V gene lookup returns CDR1 LGHNA and CDR2 YSLEER. The CDR3 has 12 amino acids. CDR3 protein: CASSQDGTKAFF. In nucleotides, the CDR3 is TGCGCCAGCAGCCAAGACGGGACAAAAGCTTTCTTT.

The chain uses TRBV6-5 and TRBJ2-3, with TRBD2 as a possible D gene (5 bases). The CDR3 sequence is 15 residues long. CDR1 MNHEY and CDR2 SVGAGI come from the germline V gene. The V end lost 6 bases, the J end lost 1 base, and 14 bases lay between the germline ends. The CDR3 region is CASRPGPGGTDTQYF. DNA of the CDR3: TGTGCCAGCAGACCCGGTCCCGGGGGCACAGATACGCAGTATTTT.

The chain combines TRBV19 with TRBJ1-1; D remains unclear. Trimming left V 7 bases short and J 7 bases short, with 16 bases between. The CDR3 sequence is 13 residues long. From germline, CDR1 is LNHDA and CDR2 SQIVND (reference sequence). CDR3 coding DNA: TGTGCCAGTACCGGATCACACTGGGGTGAAGCTTTCTTT. Residues: CASTGSHWGEAFF. The full variable domain, its missing parts supplied by reference TRBV19 and TRBJ1-1, is DGGITQSPKYLFRKEGQNVTLSCEQNLNHDAMYWYRQDPGQGLRLIYYSQIVNDFQKGDIAEGYSVSREKKESFPLTVTSAQKNPTAFYLCASTGSHWGEAFFGQGTRLTVV.

The chain uses TRBV6-2 or TRBV6-3 and TRBJ2-5; no clear D gene. The CDR3 has 13 residues. V dropped 7 bases and J dropped 6 bases, with 15 bases sitting between them. Germline V gene lookup returns CDR1 MNHEY and CDR2 SVGEGT. This chain's CDR3 is CASTNRASKTQYF. CDR3 DNA sequence: TGTGCCAGCACCAATAGGGCTTCGAAGACCCAGTACTTC.

The rearrangement joins TRBV29-1 to TRBJ2-5, with 8 positions matching TRBD1. Per the germline V gene, CDR1 is SQVTM and CDR2 is ANQGSEA. CDR3 length equals 14 residues. The J segment lost 5 bases and the V segment lost 3 bases, leaving 8 bases of the junction unmatched. As DNA, the CDR3 is TGCAGCGTTGACACTGACAGGGGTGGCGAGACCCAGTACTTC. Encoded protein: CSVDTDRGGETQYF.

The chain carries TRBV19 and TRBJ1-1; D is undetermined. CDR3 size: 15 residues. CDR1 is LNHDA and CDR2 is SQIVND in the germline V gene (reference sequence). V was pared by 3 bases and J by 8 bases, with 19 bases between. The CDR3 DNA sequence: TGTGCCAGTAGTATGAGTCCCTTCTGGACGAAAGAAGCTTTCTTT. Translating gives CASSMSPFWTKEAFF.

The V call is TRBV30, the J call TRBJ2-2; no reliable D call. The CDR3 runs 14 residues. Germline CDR1 GTSNPN, CDR2 SVGIG (reference sequence). V was cut by 2 bases and J by 4 bases, with 11 bases left in between. CDR3 sequence (DNA): TGTGCCTGGAGTCCGACCTTTGGCACCGGGGAGCTGTTTTTT. It translates to CAWSPTFGTGELFF.

The rearrangement links TRBV29-1 to TRBJ1-2; 7 nucleotides match TRBD1. The J segment lost 6 bases and the V segment lost 3 bases, leaving 4 bases of the junction unmatched. The length of the CDR3 is 12 residues. Germline V gene sequence: CDR1 SQVTM, CDR2 ANQGSEA. The CDR3 protein is CSVDSGGNGYTF. Here the CDR3 DNA reads TGCAGCGTTGACTCAGGGGGAAATGGCTACACCTTC.

The V and J genes are TRBV29-1 and TRBJ1-4; D is unresolved. Trimming cost V 7 bases and J 2 bases, with 20 bases left between them. The CDR3 covers 16 residues. In germline, CDR1 is SQVTM, CDR2 ANQGSEA. This CDR3 is CSAMRGVGSTNEKLFF. CDR3 bases: TGCAGCGCCATGCGGGGAGTAGGATCGACTAATGAAAAACTGTTTTTT. The variable domain in full, with the rest retrieved from reference TRBV29-1 and TRBJ1-4, is SAVISQKPSRDICQRGTSLTIQCQVDSQVTMMFWYRQQPGQSLTLIATANQGSEATYESGFVIDKFPISRPNLTFSTLTVSNMSPEDSSIYLCSAMRGVGSTNEKLFFGSGTQLSVL.

This clonotype was seen just once. The chain carries TRBV15 and TRBJ2-1, with no clear D. Germline V gives CDR1 LNHNV, CDR2 YYDKDF (reference sequence). V lost 0 bases and J 8 bases, leaving 11 bases between the germline ends. This CDR3 has 14 amino acids. The DNA of the CDR3 is TGTGCCACCAGCAGAGATTCACCCCACGATGAGCAGTTCTTC. This translates into CATSRDSPHDEQFF.

V gene TRBV29-1 combines with J gene TRBJ1-1; D possibly corresponds to TRBD1 (5 bases). Germline V gene sequence: CDR1 SQVTM, CDR2 ANQGSEA. V was pared by 5 bases and J by 2 bases, with 15 bases between. The CDR3 sequence is 14 residues long. This chain's CDR3 is CSVPDRGGNTEAFF. As DNA, the CDR3 is TGCAGCGTTCCGGACCGTGGGGGAAACACTGAAGCTTTCTTT.

The CDR3 spells CASSRSTGGCEQYF. In DNA form, the CDR3 reads TGTGCCAGCAGTCGTTCGACAGGGGGCTGCGAGCAGTACTTC. The chain combines TRBV27 with TRBJ2-7, with TRBD1 matching over 10 bases. The CDR3 runs 14 residues. Germline V lookup: CDR1 MNHEY, CDR2 SMNVEV (reference sequence). V was pared by 5 bases and J by 6 bases, with 7 bases of the junction left unmatched.

Only a few counts were recorded for this clonotype. The V call is TRBV5-5, the J call TRBJ2-3; 9 bases line up with TRBD2. CDR1 and CDR2 from the germline V gene are SGHKS and YYEKEE (reference sequence). The CDR3 loop spans 15 amino acids. Germline trimming cut 7 bases from V and 2 bases from J; bases unmatched to any gene: 8. The CDR3 sequence is CASPGLAGTTDTQYF. As DNA, the CDR3 is TGTGCCAGCCCCGGGCTAGCGGGGACCACAGATACGCAGTATTTT. The whole variable domain, filled in from reference TRBV5-5 and TRBJ2-3, reads DAGVTQSPTHLIKTRGQQVTLRCSPISGHKSVSWYQQVLGQGPQFIFQYYEKEERGRGNFPDRFSARQFPNYSSELNVNALLLGDSALYLCASPGLAGTTDTQYFGPGTRLTVL.

This clonotype has just a few counts. The rearrangement links TRBV27 to TRBJ2-3, with unresolved D. Germline values: CDR1 MNHEY, CDR2 SMNVEV (reference sequence). The CDR3 sequence is 14 residues long. V lost 2 bases, J lost 4 bases, and 10 bases lay in between. CDR3 loop: CASSLIQSADTQYF. The CDR3, as DNA: TGTGCCAGCAGTTTAATCCAGTCGGCAGATACGCAGTATTTT.

V gene TRBV24-1 combines with J gene TRBJ2-2, with TRBD1 matching over 8 bases. Germline V gene data show CDR1 as KGHDR and CDR2 as SFDVKD. Trimming cost V 7 bases and J 1 base; bases outside gene matches: 7. The CDR3 is 16 amino acids. The CDR3 loop reads CATSPSGTGNTGELFF. The CDR3 nucleotides read TGTGCCACCAGCCCTTCAGGGACAGGGAACACCGGGGAGCTGTTTTTT.

V usage is TRBV29-1 and J usage is TRBJ2-3; 7 bases align to TRBD2. CDR1 SQVTM and CDR2 ANQGSEA come from the germline V gene. Losses at the gene ends were 4 bases for V and 3 bases for J; bases not matched to a gene: 4. This CDR3 contains 13 residues. As DNA, the CDR3 is TGCAGCGTTGCGGGAGGAAGGACAGATACGCAGTATTTT. This translates into CSVAGGRTDTQYF.

V gene TRBV29-1 combines with J gene TRBJ2-1; D is ambiguous. CDR3 length equals 15 residues. The germline CDR1 and CDR2 sequences are SQVTM and ANQGSEA. The V gene lost 1 base and the J gene lost 0 bases, with 10 bases spanning the gap. Here the CDR3 DNA reads TGCAGCGTTGAAGGAGAGATGAGCTCCTACAATGAGCAGTTCTTC. It yields the protein CSVEGEMSSYNEQFF.

The chain is built from TRBV11-1 and TRBJ2-3; no clear D. The germline V gene has CDR1 SGHAT and CDR2 FQDESV (reference sequence). The CDR3 sequence is 13 residues long. V lost 4 bases to trimming and J lost 4 bases, with 9 bases between them. CDR3 in amino acids: CASSSTRPDTQYF. CDR3 coding DNA: TGTGCCAGCAGCTCTACACGCCCAGATACGCAGTATTTT.

V gene TRBV29-1 combines with J gene TRBJ2-1, with D possibly matching TRBD1 (6 bases). Trimming shortened V by 7 bases and J by 1 base, and 20 bases separated the two germline ends. The CDR3 extends over 16 amino acids. Germline V gene sequence: CDR1 SQVTM, CDR2 ANQGSEA. The CDR3 loop reads CSAEGTPRRSYNEQFF. The CDR3 DNA sequence: TGCAGCGCCGAAGGGACACCAAGGAGGTCCTACAATGAGCAGTTCTTC.